The present TCR beta chain was sequenced within a study of T cells in Graves' hyperthyroidism and ophthalmopathy. This clonotype was seen ten or more times. RNA transcripts were the template for amplifying TCR beta CDR3 regions. The HTBI primer set was used in a first-round RT-PCR of the TCR CDR3. A single record per CDR3 protein comes from TCRdb applying MiXCR to the multiplex PCR reads. Seen here are 500,000 to 750,000 distinct CDR3 sequences, around 46% observed once, and the top ten hold around 7.7%. The CDR3 consists of 19 residues. The V end lost 1 base, the J end lost 4 bases, and 25 bases lay between the germline ends. CDR1 is MGHRA, CDR2 YSYEKL, per germline.

Sequencing was carried out using peripheral blood or thyroid tissue (not recorded which). The receptor's source is a woman aged 18-35 years with Graves' hyperthyroidism. This chain uses TRBV4-1 with TRBJ2-5; D might be TRBD1 (5 bases). CDR3 sequence reads: CASSQGAVREGVGRETQYF. The CDR3 DNA reads as TGCGCCAGCAGCCAAGGGGCGGTCAGGGAAGGGGTTGGCAGAGAGACCCAGTACTTC.